One and the same sample provided the 5 T cell receptor beta chains below, sequenced in a study of CD8 T cells in Susac syndrome. The RNA, roughly 0.45 to 1 ug, was put through reverse transcription using random hexamers. TCRdb called the immunoSEQ multiplex PCR reads again in MiXCR, with one record for every CDR3 protein. The data contain about 200,000 distinct CDR3 sequences, 90% to 95% of them seen just once; the ten biggest clones take up around 0.085%. Sequencing was done on a sample of CD4+ T cells from PBMCs. The receptors were sampled from a human donor with multiple sclerosis.

The chain is built from TRBV3-1 and TRBJ2-1; 7 nucleotides match TRBD2. The CDR3 totals 12 residues. The germline CDR1 and CDR2 sequences are LGHDT and YNNKEL (reference sequence). Losses at the gene ends were 3 bases for V and 9 bases for J; bases not matched to a gene: 2. CDR3 region: CASSHGTTEQFF. The CDR3 DNA is TGTGCCAGCAGCCATGGGACTACTGAGCAGTTCTTC.

This clonotype has only one observation. This clone may be a read error of a much larger clone one base away. CDR3 sequence (DNA): TGTGCCAGCAGCTTAGCGGCCACAGATACGCAGTATTTT. Protein sequence: CASSLAATDTQYF. V usage is TRBV7-2 and J usage is TRBJ2-3; no reliable D call. The CDR3 covers 13 residues. CDR1 SGHTA and CDR2 FQGNSA come from the germline V gene. V was clipped by 0 bases and J by 2 bases, with 3 bases between them.

This chain links TRBV9 with TRBJ2-5; 8 bases are shared with TRBD2. Germline V gene sequence: CDR1 SGDLS, CDR2 YYNGEE. The V gene end was trimmed by 2 bases and the J gene end by 9 bases; junction bases not matched to a gene: 18. The CDR3 runs 17 residues. The CDR3 bases are TGTGCCAGCAGCGTCGGGTTGGCGGGGGGCCCGTCGTCGGCCCAGTACTTC. Its translation: CASSVGLAGGPSSAQYF. Looking up the rest from reference TRBV9 and TRBJ2-5 gives the full variable domain: DSGVTQTPKHLITATGQRVTLRCSPRSGDLSVYWYQQSLDQGLQFLIQYYNGEERAKGNILERFSAQQFPDLHSELNLSSLELGDSALYFCASSVGLAGGPSSAQYFGPGTRLLVL.

The CDR3 nucleotides are TGTGCCAGCAGCCCCGACGGATGGCGGGACGATGGCTACACCTTC. It yields the protein CASSPDGWRDDGYTF. This chain uses TRBV4-2 with TRBJ1-2; D may be TRBD1 (5 bases). V was shortened by 4 bases and J by 6 bases, with 18 bases between the two germline ends. The CDR3 sequence is 15 residues long. CDR1 LGHNA and CDR2 YNFKEQ come from the germline V gene.

This clonotype appeared a single time. J is TRBJ2-5 and V is TRBV20-1; 8 bases fit TRBD2. The CDR3 spans 13 residues. CDR1 and CDR2 (germline): DFQATT, SNEGSKA (reference sequence). The V and J ends lost 6 bases and 12 bases, in that order; junction bases with no gene match: 15. The CDR3 here is CSAGGVIGQNEYF. The CDR3 region has the DNA TGCAGTGCCGGGGGGGTCATTGGGCAGAATGAGTACTTC.